This TCR beta chain originates from a study of T-cell reconstitution after alpha-beta-depleted transplantation in children. This CDR3 has 13 amino acids. J lost 8 bases, V lost 5 bases, and 6 bases had no gene match. Study-level results: The main origin of T-cell counts and diversity one year after transplant was newly produced T cells.

Preparation of the TCRbeta library involved a method that used unique molecular identifiers. TCRdb analysed the PCR reads with MiXCR anew, one entry per CDR3 protein. The table has around 960,000 distinct CDR3 sequences, about 26% seen once; the top ten hold roughly 31%. This clonotype was observed a handful of times. The antigen is not known. The TCR was taken from a boy younger than two who had a stem cell transplant for SCID, so the T cells may come from the graft donor. This sequence joins TRBV12-3 or TRBV12-4 and TRBJ2-3; 8 nucleotides align to TRBD1. The input for sequencing was PBMCs, mostly from graft donor cells, taken 360 days after TCRalphabeta/CD19-depleted stem cell transplant. The DNA for the CDR3 is TGTGCCAGCAGTACGCTCACAGGGGGTACGCAGTATTTT. The encoded protein is CASSTLTGGTQYF.